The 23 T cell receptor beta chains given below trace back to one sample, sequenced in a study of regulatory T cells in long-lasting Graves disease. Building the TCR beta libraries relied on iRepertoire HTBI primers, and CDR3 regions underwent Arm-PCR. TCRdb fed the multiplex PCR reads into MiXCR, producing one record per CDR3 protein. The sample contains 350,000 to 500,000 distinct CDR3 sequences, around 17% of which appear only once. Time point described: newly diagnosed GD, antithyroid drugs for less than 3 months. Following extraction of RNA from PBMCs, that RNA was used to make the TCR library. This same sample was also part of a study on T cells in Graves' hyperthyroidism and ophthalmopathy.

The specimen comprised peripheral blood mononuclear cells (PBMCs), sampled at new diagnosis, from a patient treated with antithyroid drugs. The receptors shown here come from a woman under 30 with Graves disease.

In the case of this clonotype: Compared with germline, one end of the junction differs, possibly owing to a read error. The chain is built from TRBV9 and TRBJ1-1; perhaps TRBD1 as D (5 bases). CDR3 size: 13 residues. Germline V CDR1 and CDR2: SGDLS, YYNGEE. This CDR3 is CASNVGANTEAFF. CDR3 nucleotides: TGTGCCAGCAACGTAGGGGCGAACACTGAAGCTTTCTTT.

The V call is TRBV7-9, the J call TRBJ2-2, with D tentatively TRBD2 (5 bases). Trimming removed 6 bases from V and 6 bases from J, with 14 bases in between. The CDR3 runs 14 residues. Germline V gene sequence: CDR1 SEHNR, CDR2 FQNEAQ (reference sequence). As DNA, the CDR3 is TGTGCCAGCAGTCAGATCCGGAGGTCCGGGGAGCTGTTTTTT. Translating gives CASSQIRRSGELFF.

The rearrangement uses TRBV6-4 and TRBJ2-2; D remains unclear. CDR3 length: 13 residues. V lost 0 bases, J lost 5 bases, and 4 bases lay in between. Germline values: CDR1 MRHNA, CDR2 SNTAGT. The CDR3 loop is CASSDSGTGELFF. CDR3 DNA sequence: TGTGCCAGCAGTGACTCGGGGACCGGGGAGCTGTTTTTT.

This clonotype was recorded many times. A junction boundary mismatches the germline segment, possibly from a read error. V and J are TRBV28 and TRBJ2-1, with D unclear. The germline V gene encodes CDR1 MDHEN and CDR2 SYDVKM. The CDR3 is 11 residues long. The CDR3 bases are TGTGCCAGCAGTCCAGGTACTACACGTTTATTC. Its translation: CASSPGTTRLF.

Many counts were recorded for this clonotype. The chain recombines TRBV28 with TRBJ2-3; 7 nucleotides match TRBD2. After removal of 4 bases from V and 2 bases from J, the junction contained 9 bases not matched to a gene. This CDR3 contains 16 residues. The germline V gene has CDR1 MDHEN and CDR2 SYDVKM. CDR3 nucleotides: TGTGCCAGCAGTTCGGCCCTAGCGGAAGACACAGATACGCAGTATTTT. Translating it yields CASSSALAEDTDTQYF.

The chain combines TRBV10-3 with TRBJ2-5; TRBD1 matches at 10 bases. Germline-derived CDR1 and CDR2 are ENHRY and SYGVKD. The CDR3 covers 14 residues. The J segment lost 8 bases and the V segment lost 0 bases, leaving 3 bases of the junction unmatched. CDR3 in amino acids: CAISESGTGETQYF. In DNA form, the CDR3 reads TGTGCCATCAGTGAGTCCGGGACAGGGGAAACCCAGTACTTC.

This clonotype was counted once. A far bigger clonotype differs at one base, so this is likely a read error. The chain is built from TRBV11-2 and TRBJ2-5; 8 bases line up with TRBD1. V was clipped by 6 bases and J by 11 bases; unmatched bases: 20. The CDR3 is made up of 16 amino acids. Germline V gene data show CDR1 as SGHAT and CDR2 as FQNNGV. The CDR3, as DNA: TGTGCCAGCAGACCGAGGACAGGGAGGTCCTACAATGAGCAGTACTTC. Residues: CASRPRTGRSYNEQYF.

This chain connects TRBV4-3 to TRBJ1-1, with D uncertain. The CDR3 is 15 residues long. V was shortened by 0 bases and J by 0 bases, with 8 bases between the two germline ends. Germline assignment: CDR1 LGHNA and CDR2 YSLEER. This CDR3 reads CASSQDRRMNTEAFF. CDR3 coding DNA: TGCGCCAGCAGCCAAGATCGCAGAATGAACACTGAAGCTTTCTTT.

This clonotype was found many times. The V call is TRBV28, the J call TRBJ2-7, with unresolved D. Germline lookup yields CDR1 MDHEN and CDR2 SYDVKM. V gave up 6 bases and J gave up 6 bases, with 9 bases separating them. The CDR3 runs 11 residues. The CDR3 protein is CASSFESEQYF. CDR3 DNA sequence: TGTGCCAGCAGCTTTGAGAGCGAGCAGTACTTC. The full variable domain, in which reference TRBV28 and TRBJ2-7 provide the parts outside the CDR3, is DVKVTQSSRYLVKRTGEKVFLECVQDMDHENMFWYRQDPGLGLRLIYFSYDVKMKEKGDIPEGYSVSREKKERFSLILESASTNQTSMYLCASSFESEQYFGPGTRLTVT.

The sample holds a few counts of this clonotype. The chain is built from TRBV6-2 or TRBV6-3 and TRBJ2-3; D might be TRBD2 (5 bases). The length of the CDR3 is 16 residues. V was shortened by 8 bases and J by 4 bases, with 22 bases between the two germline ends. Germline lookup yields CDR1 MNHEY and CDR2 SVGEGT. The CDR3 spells CASLTSTGWSPDTQYF. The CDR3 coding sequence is TGTGCCAGCCTCACCTCTACGGGGTGGAGTCCAGATACGCAGTATTTT.

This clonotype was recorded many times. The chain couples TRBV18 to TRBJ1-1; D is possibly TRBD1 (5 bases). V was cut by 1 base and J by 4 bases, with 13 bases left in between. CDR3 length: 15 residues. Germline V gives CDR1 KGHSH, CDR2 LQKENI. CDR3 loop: CASSPQKGLPTEAFF. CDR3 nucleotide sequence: TGTGCCAGCTCACCACAAAAGGGGTTGCCCACTGAAGCTTTCTTT.

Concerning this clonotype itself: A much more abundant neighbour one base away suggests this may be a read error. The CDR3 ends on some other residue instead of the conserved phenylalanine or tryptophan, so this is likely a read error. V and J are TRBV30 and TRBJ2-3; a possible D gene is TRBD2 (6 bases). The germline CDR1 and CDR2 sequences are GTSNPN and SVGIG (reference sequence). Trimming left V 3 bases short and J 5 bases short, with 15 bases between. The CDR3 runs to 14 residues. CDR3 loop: CAWRLRGIVDTQYS. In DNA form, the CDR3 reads TGTGCCTGGAGGCTACGGGGGATTGTAGATACGCAGTATTCT.

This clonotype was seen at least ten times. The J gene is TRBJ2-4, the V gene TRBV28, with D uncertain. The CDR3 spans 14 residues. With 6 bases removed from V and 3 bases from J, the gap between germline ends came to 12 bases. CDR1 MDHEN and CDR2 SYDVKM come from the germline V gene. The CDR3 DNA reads TGTGCCAGCAGCAAGACATTCCTCAAAAACATTCAGTACTTC. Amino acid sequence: CASSKTFLKNIQYF. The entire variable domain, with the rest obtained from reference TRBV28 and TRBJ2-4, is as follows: DVKVTQSSRYLVKRTGEKVFLECVQDMDHENMFWYRQDPGLGLRLIYFSYDVKMKEKGDIPEGYSVSREKKERFSLILESASTNQTSMYLCASSKTFLKNIQYFGAGTRLSVL.

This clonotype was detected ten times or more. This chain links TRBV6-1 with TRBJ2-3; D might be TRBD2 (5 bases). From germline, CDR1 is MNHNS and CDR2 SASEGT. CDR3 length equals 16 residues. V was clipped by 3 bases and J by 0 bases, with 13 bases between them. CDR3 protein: CASSDLRRRSTDTQYF. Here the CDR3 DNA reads TGTGCCAGCAGTGACCTCAGGAGGAGAAGCACAGATACGCAGTATTTT.

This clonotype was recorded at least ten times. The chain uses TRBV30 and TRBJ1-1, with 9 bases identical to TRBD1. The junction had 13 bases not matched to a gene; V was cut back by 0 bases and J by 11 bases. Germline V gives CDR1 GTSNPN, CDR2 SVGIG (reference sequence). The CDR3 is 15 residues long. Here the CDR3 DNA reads TGTGCCTGGAGTGTACCTGGACAGGGGAGGCCATACGCTTTCTTT. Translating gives CAWSVPGQGRPYAFF.

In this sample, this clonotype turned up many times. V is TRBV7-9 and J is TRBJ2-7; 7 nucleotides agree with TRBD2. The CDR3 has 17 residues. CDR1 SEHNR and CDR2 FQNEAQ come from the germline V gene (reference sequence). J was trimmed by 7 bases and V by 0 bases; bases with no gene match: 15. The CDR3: CASSLAGSASGAREQYF. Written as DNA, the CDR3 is TGTGCCAGCAGCTTAGCCGGTAGCGCTAGCGGCGCTCGGGAGCAGTACTTC.

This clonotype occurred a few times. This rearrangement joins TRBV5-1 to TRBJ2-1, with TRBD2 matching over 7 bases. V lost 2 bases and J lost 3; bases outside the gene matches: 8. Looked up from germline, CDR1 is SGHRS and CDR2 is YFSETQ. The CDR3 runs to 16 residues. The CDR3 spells CASSLSAGRSYNEQFF. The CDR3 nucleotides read TGCGCCAGCAGCTTATCGGCCGGGAGGAGCTACAATGAGCAGTTCTTC.

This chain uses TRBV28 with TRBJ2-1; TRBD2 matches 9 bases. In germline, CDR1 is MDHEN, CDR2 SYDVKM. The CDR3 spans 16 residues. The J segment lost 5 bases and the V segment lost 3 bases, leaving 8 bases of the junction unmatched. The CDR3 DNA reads TGTGCCAGCAGTTTCGGGGCTAGCGGGATTCACAATGAGCAGTTCTTC. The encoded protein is CASSFGASGIHNEQFF.

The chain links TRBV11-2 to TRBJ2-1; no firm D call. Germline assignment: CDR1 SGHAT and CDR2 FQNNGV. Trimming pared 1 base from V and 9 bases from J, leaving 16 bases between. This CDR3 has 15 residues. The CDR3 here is CASSLAAQAVVEQFF. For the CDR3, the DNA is TGTGCCAGCAGCTTAGCGGCGCAGGCGGTGGTTGAGCAGTTCTTC.

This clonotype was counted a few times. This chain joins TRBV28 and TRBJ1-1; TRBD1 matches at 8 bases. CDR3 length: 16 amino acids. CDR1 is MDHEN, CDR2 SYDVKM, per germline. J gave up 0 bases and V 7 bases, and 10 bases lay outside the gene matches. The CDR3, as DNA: TGTGCCAGCACGCACCAGGGGGCGCGACTGAACACTGAAGCTTTCTTT. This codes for CASTHQGARLNTEAFF.

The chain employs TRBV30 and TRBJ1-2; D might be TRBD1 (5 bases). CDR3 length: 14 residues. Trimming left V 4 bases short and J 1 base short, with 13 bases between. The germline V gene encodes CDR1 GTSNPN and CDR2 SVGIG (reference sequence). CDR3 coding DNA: TGTGCCTGGATGGGGGACCTCGGTAACTATGGCTACACCTTC. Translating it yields CAWMGDLGNYGYTF.

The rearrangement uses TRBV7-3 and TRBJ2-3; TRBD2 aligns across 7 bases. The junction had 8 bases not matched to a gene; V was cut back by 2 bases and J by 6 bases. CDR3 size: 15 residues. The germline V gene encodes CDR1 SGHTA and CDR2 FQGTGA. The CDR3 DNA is TGTGCCAGCAGCTTACGCGGGAGAGGGCAGGATACGCAGTATTTT. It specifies CASSLRGRGQDTQYF.

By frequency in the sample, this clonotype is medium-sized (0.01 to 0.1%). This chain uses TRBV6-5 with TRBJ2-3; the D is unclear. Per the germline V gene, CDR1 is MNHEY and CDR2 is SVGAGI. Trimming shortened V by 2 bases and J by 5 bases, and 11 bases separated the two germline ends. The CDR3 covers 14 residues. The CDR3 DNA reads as TGTGCCAGCAGTTACGTAGGGTTTGAAGATACGCAGTATTTT. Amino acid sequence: CASSYVGFEDTQYF.